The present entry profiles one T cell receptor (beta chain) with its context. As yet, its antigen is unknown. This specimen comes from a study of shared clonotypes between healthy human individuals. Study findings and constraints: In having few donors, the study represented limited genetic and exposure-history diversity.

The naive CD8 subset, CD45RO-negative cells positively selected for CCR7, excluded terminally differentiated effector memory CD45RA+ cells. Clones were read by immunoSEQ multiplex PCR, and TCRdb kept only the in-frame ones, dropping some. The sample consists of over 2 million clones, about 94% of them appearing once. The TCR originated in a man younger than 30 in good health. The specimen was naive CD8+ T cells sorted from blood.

The CDR3 spells CASSQHHGGRTDTQYF. Here the CDR3 DNA reads TGTGCCAGCAGCCAACATCACGGGGGGCGGACAGATACGCAGTATTTT. The rearrangement links TRBV14 to TRBJ2-3; D perhaps matches TRBD2 (7 bases). The CDR3 is 16 residues long. Germline CDR1 and CDR2: SGHDN and FVKESK. V was shortened by 2 bases and J by 3 bases, with 15 bases between the two germline ends.